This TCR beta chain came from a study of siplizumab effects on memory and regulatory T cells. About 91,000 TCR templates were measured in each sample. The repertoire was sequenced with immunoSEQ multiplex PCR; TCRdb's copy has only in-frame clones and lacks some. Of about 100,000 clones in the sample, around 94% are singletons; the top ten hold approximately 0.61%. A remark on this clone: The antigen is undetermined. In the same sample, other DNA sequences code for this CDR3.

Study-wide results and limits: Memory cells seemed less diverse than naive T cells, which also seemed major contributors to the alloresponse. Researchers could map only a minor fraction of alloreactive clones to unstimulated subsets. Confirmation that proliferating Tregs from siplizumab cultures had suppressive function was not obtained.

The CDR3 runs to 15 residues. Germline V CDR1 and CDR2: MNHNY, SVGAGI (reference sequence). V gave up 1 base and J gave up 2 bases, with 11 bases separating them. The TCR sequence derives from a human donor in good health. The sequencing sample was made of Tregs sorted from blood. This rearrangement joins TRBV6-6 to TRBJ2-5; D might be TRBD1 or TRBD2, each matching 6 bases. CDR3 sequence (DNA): TGTGCCAGCAGTTACTTAGGAGGGGGGCAAGAGACCCAGTACTTC. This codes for CASSYLGGGQETQYF.